Listed below are T cell receptor beta chains from one sample, sequenced in a study of cytomegalovirus exposure and HLA in healthy donors. The data were produced by immunoSEQ multiplex PCR, yet TCRdb's version contains in-frame clones alone and is incomplete. The table records fewer than 200,000 clones, 80% to 90% of them present only once. Sequencing was done on a sample of PBMCs. These TCRs come from a woman aged 18-35 years in good health and CMV-seropositive. Each CDR3 is given with its conserved first and last residue. A D gene is named only where the DNA matches it firmly. Not all rows give a size; the values are once, few, many and, for expanded clones, a class.

v_call	d_call	clone_size	cdr3_length	j_call	cdr3_nt	cdr3_aa
TRBV4-2	NA	NA	16	TRBJ2-5	TGTGCCAGCAGCCAAGGGGCGCTAACCCCCGCGGAGACCCAGTACTTC	CASSQGALTPAETQYF
TRBV15	TRBD2	NA	17	TRBJ2-3	TGTGCCACCAGCAGAGAACGGGCGGGGGGGGGCACAGATACGCAGTATTTT	CATSRERAGGGTDTQYF
TRBV9	NA	NA	15	TRBJ1-1	TGTGCCAGCAGCGGACCTCAGGGAGGGTATACTGAAGCTTTCTTT	CASSGPQGGYTEAFF
TRBV5-1	NA	once	16	TRBJ1-2	TGCGCCAGCGGAGTTCCCCTGACAGGCGACAACTATGGCTACACTTTC	CASGVPLTGDNYGYTF
TRBV11-3	NA	once	13	TRBJ2-1	TGTGCCAGCAGCTTTATAACGCAGGGTGAGCAGTTCTTC	CASSFITQGEQFF
TRBV7-9	TRBD2	NA	16	TRBJ2-1	TGTGCCAGCAGCTGGGGACTAGCGCTTATAATTGATGAGCAGTTCTTC	CASSWGLALIIDEQFF
TRBV5-4	TRBD1	NA	15	TRBJ2-2	TGTGCCAGCAGCTCGGGACAGCCATTCACCGGGGAGCTGTTTTTT	CASSSGQPFTGELFF
TRBV7-8	NA	once	16	TRBJ2-6	TGTGCCAGCAGCTTAGCACGGTCCTCTGGGGCCAACGTCCTGACTTTC	CASSLARSSGANVLTF
TRBV18	TRBD2	NA	16	TRBJ2-3	TGTGCCAGCTCACCAACTAGCGGAAAAAGCACAGATACGCAGTATTTT	CASSPTSGKSTDTQYF
TRBV15	NA	NA	15	TRBJ2-7	TGTGCCACCAGCAGAGTAAGGGGCCGTACCTACGAGCAGTACTTC	CATSRVRGRTYEQYF